The 15 T cell receptor beta chains below come from one sample, sequenced in a study (dated by TCRdb to about 2015). Receptor libraries were prepared by 5' RACE. The data were produced on an Illumina MiSeq. TCRdb reworked the public reads: Q25 trimming with fastp, MiXCR clone assembly, productive beta chains retained. A single entry per CDR3 protein holds the most common genes and DNA from its merged rows. Recorded for this sample are approximately 60,000 distinct CDR3 sequences; more than 20% of them occurred a single time. In total, the top ten clones hold 3.2% of the sample. Cells that were CD4+CD25+CD127-/low were the ones isolated as Tregs. The sequencing sample was made of tumor-infiltrating Tregs sorted from the breast tumor. The receptors were sampled from a female donor with breast cancer.

The chain joins TRBV20-1 to TRBJ2-5; the match to TRBD2 covers 9 bases. Losses at the gene ends were 5 bases for V and 2 bases for J; bases not matched to a gene: 9. Germline V gene data show CDR1 as DFQATT and CDR2 as SNEGSKA (reference sequence). This CDR3 is 15 amino acids long. The CDR3 nucleotides are TGCAGTGCTGAACGGGCTAGCGGGGATCAAGAGACCCAGTACTTC. Translated, it gives CSAERASGDQETQYF.

This clonotype was found once. The chain is built from TRBV30 and TRBJ2-6; 7 positions match TRBD2. The germline V gene encodes CDR1 GTSNPN and CDR2 SVGIG (reference sequence). With V trimmed by 7 bases and J by 3 bases, 6 bases remained unmatched. The CDR3 sequence is 14 residues long. The CDR3 protein is CAFARGGGANVLTF. The CDR3 region has the DNA TGTGCCTTCGCCCGCGGGGGTGGGGCCAACGTCCTGACTTTC.

This clonotype was seen more than once but under ten times. The chain is built from TRBV6-5 and TRBJ2-7; 11 bases map to TRBD1. The CDR3 is 15 amino acids. Germline assignment: CDR1 MNHEY and CDR2 SVGAGI. V was clipped by 7 bases and J by 6 bases; unmatched bases: 11. CDR3 sequence: CASTSGGTGGLEQYF. The CDR3 DNA reads as TGTGCCAGCACCTCCGGGGGGACAGGGGGACTCGAGCAGTACTTC.

This clonotype was seen repeatedly, ten times or more. The chain combines TRBV29-1 with TRBJ2-7; D gene unclear. The CDR3 runs 12 residues. Germline values: CDR1 SQVTM, CDR2 ANQGSEA. Trimming left V 6 bases short and J 0 bases short, with 9 bases between. CDR3 nucleotide sequence: TGCAGCGTATCCGACACCTCCTACGAGCAGTACTTC. Encoded protein: CSVSDTSYEQYF.

The J gene is TRBJ2-5, the V gene TRBV7-9; 10 bases align to TRBD1. With 4 bases clipped from V and 4 bases from J, the junction kept 3 bases outside the gene matches. The CDR3 runs to 14 residues. The germline gives CDR1 SEHNR, CDR2 FQNEAQ (reference sequence). The CDR3 region has the DNA TGTGCCAGCAGCTCCCGGGACAGGGGAGAGACCCAGTACTTC. As protein: CASSSRDRGETQYF.

The V call is TRBV11-2, the J call TRBJ2-2; D gene ambiguous. The CDR3 length is 13 residues. Germline V gives CDR1 SGHAT, CDR2 FQNNGV. The V end lost 4 bases, the J end lost 0 bases, and 3 bases lay between the germline ends. The CDR3: CASSYSNTGELFF. The CDR3 DNA sequence: TGTGCCAGCAGCTATTCGAACACCGGGGAGCTGTTTTTT.

This clonotype has more than one count but fewer than ten. The gene calls are TRBV28 and TRBJ1-4; D remains unclear. This CDR3 is built from 12 residues. Germline V gives CDR1 MDHEN, CDR2 SYDVKM. Trimming removed 9 bases at V and 5 bases at J, with 10 bases between. CDR3 bases: TGTGCCAGTCAGTACACCAATGAAAAACTGTTTTTT. Amino acid sequence: CASQYTNEKLFF.

This clonotype showed up many times. V and J are TRBV6-5 and TRBJ1-6; TRBD1 matches 9 bases. Germline lookup yields CDR1 MNHEY and CDR2 SVGAGI. V was pared by 6 bases and J by 7 bases, with 4 bases of the junction left unmatched. The CDR3 spans 14 residues. This CDR3 reads CASRRTGDNSPLHF. The CDR3 nucleotides read TGTGCCAGCAGGCGGACAGGGGACAATTCACCCCTCCACTTT.

Worth noting for this clonotype: This may come from a read error, since a much larger clone is one base off. The CDR3 does not close with the conserved phenylalanine or tryptophan, likely indicating a read error. The chain combines TRBV5-1 with TRBJ1-2, with D perhaps TRBD1 (5 bases). V was trimmed by 3 bases and J by 2 bases, leaving 8 bases between them. This CDR3 is built from 13 residues. CDR1 is SGHRS, CDR2 YFSETQ, per germline. CDR3 sequence (DNA): TGCGCCAGCAGCTCGACAGACAACTATGGCTACACCTGC. Its translation: CASSSTDNYGYTC.

Of note for this clonotype: A read error may explain this, as a much larger clone is one base away. This chain joins TRBV6-5 and TRBJ2-7; unclear D gene. Germline V gene sequence: CDR1 MNHEY, CDR2 SVGAGI. The CDR3 totals 11 residues. Trimming removed 6 bases at V and 4 bases at J, with 7 bases between. In DNA, the CDR3 is TGTGCCAGCAGGTTCCGATACGAGCAGTACTTC. This translates into CASRFRYEQYF.

Regarding this clonotype: This sequence may be a read error, since a much larger clone differs from it by one base. The genes are TRBV7-2 and TRBJ1-2, with D perhaps matching TRBD1 (6 bases). The CDR3 contains 15 residues. The V and J ends lost 2 bases and 8 bases respectively, with 18 bases between them. CDR1 SGHTA and CDR2 FQGNSA come from the germline V gene. DNA of the CDR3: TGTGCCAGCAGCTTAACCCATGGGGCAGGGGACGGCTACACCTTC. This encodes CASSLTHGAGDGYTF. The whole variable domain, filled in from reference TRBV7-2 and TRBJ1-2, reads GAGVSQSPSNKVTEKGKDVELRCDPISGHTALYWYRQSLGQGLEFLIYFQGNSAPDKSGLPSDRFSAERTGGSVSTLTIQRTQQEDSAVYLCASSLTHGAGDGYTFGSGTRLTVV.

This clonotype was seen only a few times. The chain has TRBV6-6 and TRBJ2-6; perhaps TRBD1 as D (6 bases). Germline assignment: CDR1 MNHNY and CDR2 SVGAGI (reference sequence). V lost 2 bases to trimming and J lost 9 bases, with 11 bases between them. CDR3 length: 14 amino acids. This CDR3 reads CASSYDGTLNVLTF. For the CDR3, the DNA is TGTGCCAGCAGTTACGACGGGACACTCAACGTCCTGACTTTC.

This clonotype has only a few counts. The genes are TRBV7-2 and TRBJ2-3; no reliable D call. The CDR3 spans 13 residues. Germline V gene data show CDR1 as SGHTA and CDR2 as FQGNSA. With 5 bases removed from V and 5 bases from J, the gap between germline ends came to 11 bases. The CDR3 sequence is CASSPPRLDTQYF. The CDR3 DNA sequence: TGTGCCAGCAGCCCCCCGAGGCTAGATACGCAGTATTTT.

The rearrangement joins TRBV5-1 to TRBJ2-6; 9 bases are a match to TRBD1. The CDR3 is 19 residues long. From germline, CDR1 is SGHRS and CDR2 YFSETQ. J gave up 1 base and V 4 bases, and 12 bases lay outside the gene matches. In DNA form, the CDR3 reads TGCGCCAGCAGCCCATTCGGGGGACAGGGCAAATCTGGGGCCAACGTCCTGACTTTC. Translated: CASSPFGGQGKSGANVLTF.

The table lists this clonotype with a few counts. The chain combines TRBV5-4 with TRBJ2-1; TRBD2 is a possible D gene (6 bases). The CDR3 has 14 residues. V was trimmed by 4 bases and J by 4 bases, leaving 12 bases between them. In germline, CDR1 is SGHNT, CDR2 YYREEE (reference sequence). The CDR3, as DNA: TGTGCCAGCAGCGGGGACTTAAAATACAATGAGCAGTTCTTC. Translating gives CASSGDLKYNEQFF. Full variable domain (rest looked up from reference TRBV5-4 and TRBJ2-1): ETGVTQSPTHLIKTRGQQVTLRCSSQSGHNTVSWYQQALGQGPQFIFQYYREEENGRGNFPPRFSGLQFPNYSSELNVNALELDDSALYLCASSGDLKYNEQFFGPGTRLTVL.